This passage covers 22 T cell receptor beta chains from one sample sequenced in a study of T cell responses to AZD1222 COVID-19 vaccine. Clones were read by immunoSEQ multiplex PCR, and TCRdb kept only the in-frame ones, dropping some. The repertoire consists of 160,000 or so clones, with around nine tenths occurring once and the leading ten covering approximately 2.5%. This specimen consisted of peripheral blood, obtained on day 0 of AZD1222 vaccination. The receptor source for this set is an adult in good health.

Only a few counts were recorded for this clone. Other DNA sequences of this sample code for an identical CDR3. The chain uses TRBV11-2 and TRBJ2-1; 10 bases agree with TRBD2. The CDR3 is 14 amino acids. Germline loops: CDR1 SGHAT, CDR2 FQNNGV. V gave up 3 bases and J gave up 10 bases; unmatched junction bases: 6. CDR3 nucleotide sequence: TGTGCCAGCAGCTTCCTAGCGGGAGAAGAGGAGCAGTTCTTC. Protein: CASSFLAGEEEQFF.

This chain joins TRBV10-3 and TRBJ2-2; D might be TRBD1 or TRBD2, each matching 5 bases. The CDR3 extends over 17 amino acids. The V end was cut by 7 bases, the J end by 0 bases, with 18 bases between. The V gene's germline CDR1 is ENHRY and CDR2 SYGVKD. The DNA of the CDR3 is TGTGCCATCACCAATTACGCCGGGACCGCGAACACCGGGGAGCTGTTTTTT. Residues: CAITNYAGTANTGELFF.

The chain couples TRBV5-5 to TRBJ2-2; 9 bases line up with TRBD2. V shed 2 bases, J shed 5 bases, and the junction held 7 bases outside the gene matches. This CDR3 region has 16 residues. Germline V gene sequence: CDR1 SGHKS, CDR2 YYEKEE (reference sequence). In nucleotides, the CDR3 is TGTGCCAGCAGCTTCCTGAGCGGGGGGCTTACCGGGGAGCTGTTTTTT. It translates to CASSFLSGGLTGELFF. Filled out from reference TRBV5-5 and TRBJ2-2, the complete variable domain reads DAGVTQSPTHLIKTRGQQVTLRCSPISGHKSVSWYQQVLGQGPQFIFQYYEKEERGRGNFPDRFSARQFPNYSSELNVNALLLGDSALYLCASSFLSGGLTGELFFGEGSRLTVL.

The chain recombines TRBV18 with TRBJ1-1; 11 bases match TRBD1. The CDR3 runs to 18 residues. Germline V CDR1 and CDR2: KGHSH, LQKENI. Losses at the gene ends were 2 bases for V and 3 bases for J; bases not matched to a gene: 11. The CDR3 loop is CASSPRQGQGAADTEAFF. CDR3 nucleotide sequence: TGTGCCAGCTCACCAAGGCAAGGACAGGGGGCCGCTGACACTGAAGCTTTCTTT.

The chain uses TRBV11-2 and TRBJ1-2, with 9 bases aligning to TRBD1. Unmatched junction bases numbered 8, after V lost 5 bases and J lost 1 base. The CDR3 spans 16 residues. Germline-derived CDR1 and CDR2 are SGHAT and FQNNGV. The CDR3 protein is CASSTATGGFNYGYTF. For the CDR3, the DNA is TGTGCCAGCAGCACCGCGACAGGGGGGTTTAACTATGGCTACACCTTC. The full variable domain, with the rest looked up from reference TRBV11-2 and TRBJ1-2, is EAGVAQSPRYKIIEKRQSVAFWCNPISGHATLYWYQQILGQGPKLLIQFQNNGVVDDSQLPKDRFSAERLKGVDSTLKIQPAKLEDSAVYLCASSTATGGFNYGYTFGSGTRLTVV.

The chain links TRBV6-2 or TRBV6-3 to TRBJ2-1; D tentatively fits TRBD1 or TRBD2 (7 bases each). CDR1 is MNHEY, CDR2 SVGEGT, per germline. The CDR3 is 17 residues long. V lost 2 bases to trimming and J lost 0 bases, with 14 bases between them. The chain's CDR3 is CASSYPQGGVSYNEQFF. The CDR3 coding sequence is TGTGCCAGCAGTTACCCGCAGGGGGGGGTCTCCTACAATGAGCAGTTCTTC.

The CDR3 coding sequence is TGTGCCAGCGCCCGAGGAGGGGTAGGGACTGAAGCTTTCTTT. Translation gives CASARGGVGTEAFF. This chain joins TRBV2 and TRBJ1-1; D may be TRBD1 (5 bases). V lost 8 bases and J lost 5, with 18 bases in between. The CDR3 has 14 amino acids. Looked up from germline, CDR1 is SNHLY and CDR2 is FYNNEI.

The rearrangement uses TRBV4-1 and TRBJ2-1; 12 nucleotides line up with TRBD2. This CDR3 is 15 amino acids long. Germline CDR1 and CDR2: MGHRA and YSYEKL. After removal of 1 base from V and 11 bases from J, the junction contained 6 bases not matched to a gene. The CDR3 here is CASSQGFTSGRKQFF. The CDR3 coding sequence is TGCGCCAGCAGCCAAGGTTTCACTAGCGGGAGGAAGCAGTTCTTC.

The chain couples TRBV30 to TRBJ1-5; D is undetermined. The CDR3 covers 15 residues. The germline V gene encodes CDR1 GTSNPN and CDR2 SVGIG (reference sequence). V lost 0 bases and J lost 1, with 10 bases in between. Written as DNA, the CDR3 is TGTGCCTGGAGTGTAATAGGGAGGAGCAATCAGCCCCAGCATTTT. Translating gives CAWSVIGRSNQPQHF.

CDR3 DNA: TGTGCCAGCAGCCTCGGACAGTCCTACGAGCAGTACTTC. Its translation: CASSLGQSYEQYF. The chain is built from TRBV5-4 and TRBJ2-7, with D possibly being TRBD1 (6 bases). CDR1 SGHNT and CDR2 YYREEE come from the germline V gene (reference sequence). Deletions cut 4 bases from V and 1 base from J, with 9 bases between. The CDR3 is made up of 13 amino acids.

The gene calls are TRBV30 and TRBJ1-5; D may be TRBD1 (6 bases). V was trimmed by 5 bases and J by 0 bases, leaving 20 bases between them. CDR3 length: 17 residues. CDR1 and CDR2 from the germline V gene are GTSNPN and SVGIG (reference sequence). CDR3 in DNA: TGTGCCTGGGCCCGAGAGGGAGGGGGATATAGCAATCAGCCCCAGCATTTT. Translation: CAWAREGGGYSNQPQHF. Looking up the rest from reference TRBV30 and TRBJ1-5 gives the full variable domain: SQTIHQWPATLVQPVGSPLSLECTVEGTSNPNLYWYRQAAGRGLQLLFYSVGIGQISSEVPQNLSASRPQDRQFILSSKKLLLSDSGFYLCAWAREGGGYSNQPQHFGDGTRLSIL.

The genes are TRBV29-1 and TRBJ2-7; 8 nucleotides agree with TRBD2. With 2 bases clipped from V and 1 base from J, the junction kept 1 base outside the gene matches. Germline V gives CDR1 SQVTM, CDR2 ANQGSEA. This CDR3 comprises 13 residues. DNA for the CDR3: TGCAGCGTTGAAAGCGGGAGATCCTACGAGCAGTACTTC. The encoded protein is CSVESGRSYEQYF.

This sequence joins TRBV7-9 and TRBJ2-1; the D gene is possibly TRBD2 (7 bases). This CDR3 has 15 amino acids. V lost 7 bases, J lost 7 bases, and 20 bases lay in between. Germline CDR1 is SEHNR and CDR2 is FQNEAQ (reference sequence). The DNA for the CDR3 is TGTGCCAGCACCACGCCCGGGGGCGGGAGAAATGAGCAGTTCTTC. It encodes CASTTPGGGRNEQFF. Looking up the rest from reference TRBV7-9 and TRBJ2-1 gives the full variable domain: DTGVSQNPRHKITKRGQNVTFRCDPISEHNRLYWYRQTLGQGPEFLTYFQNEAQLEKSRLLSDRFSAERPKGSFSTLEIQRTEQGDSAMYLCASTTPGGGRNEQFFGPGTRLTVL.

The chain has TRBV5-1 and TRBJ2-5; no reliable D call. In germline, CDR1 is SGHRS, CDR2 YFSETQ. Trimming cost V 3 bases and J 1 base, with 4 bases left between them. The CDR3 has 12 residues. CDR3 sequence: CASSSGQETQYF. The CDR3 nucleotides are TGCGCCAGCAGCTCCGGCCAAGAGACCCAGTACTTC.

V gene TRBV11-2 combines with J gene TRBJ2-1; 8 nucleotides line up with TRBD1. J was trimmed by 1 base and V by 6 bases; bases with no gene match: 5. The CDR3 contains 15 residues. Germline V lookup: CDR1 SGHAT, CDR2 FQNNGV. The CDR3 here is CASSQGAGSYNEQFF. In DNA form, the CDR3 reads TGTGCCAGCAGTCAGGGGGCGGGGTCCTACAATGAGCAGTTCTTC.

J is TRBJ2-7 and V is TRBV30, with D possibly matching TRBD2 (6 bases). The CDR3 is made up of 12 amino acids. The ends were cut back, 3 bases at V and 4 bases at J, with 10 bases in the middle. In germline, CDR1 is GTSNPN, CDR2 SVGIG (reference sequence). CDR3 bases: TGTGCCTGGAGCCCCGGGGGTTACGAGCAGTACTTC. Translated, it gives CAWSPGGYEQYF.

The chain employs TRBV5-1 and TRBJ2-7; D perhaps matches TRBD1 (6 bases). V lost 0 bases and J lost 4, with 8 bases in between. Germline assignment: CDR1 SGHRS and CDR2 YFSETQ. CDR3 length equals 13 residues. The CDR3 region has the DNA TGCGCCAGCAGCTTGGACAGGGTTTACGAGCAGTACTTC. Translating gives CASSLDRVYEQYF.

The chain joins TRBV20-1 to TRBJ2-7; 9 nucleotides line up with TRBD2. V shed 3 bases and J 1 base; nucleotides not matched to a gene: 4. The germline V gene has CDR1 DFQATT and CDR2 SNEGSKA (reference sequence). CDR3 length equals 14 residues. CDR3 amino acids: CSASGLAGSYEQYF. CDR3 in DNA: TGCAGTGCTAGTGGTCTAGCGGGATCCTACGAGCAGTACTTC.

With respect to this clone: The same CDR3 arises from other DNA sequences in this sample as well. V gene TRBV3-1 (or the pseudogene TRBV3-2) combines with J gene TRBJ1-1; no definite D call. The CDR3 runs 13 residues. Germline-derived CDR1 and CDR2 are LGHDT and YNNKEL (reference sequence). The germline V and J ends were trimmed by 4 bases and 0 bases, with 6 bases remaining between them. CDR3 DNA: TGTGCCAGCAGCCGCAGGATGAACACTGAAGCTTTCTTT. Amino acids: CASSRRMNTEAFF.

This clone was observed a few times. The chain has TRBV14 and TRBJ1-1, with D uncertain. CDR1 and CDR2 from the germline V gene are SGHDN and FVKESK. V lost 7 bases and J 11 bases, leaving 11 bases between the germline ends. This CDR3 contains 10 residues. The CDR3 reads CASTRPRAFF. The CDR3 region has the DNA TGTGCCAGCACGAGACCGCGGGCTTTCTTT. Full variable domain (missing parts from reference TRBV14 and TRBJ1-1): EAGVTQFPSHSVIEKGQTVTLRCDPISGHDNLYWYRRVMGKEIKFLLHFVKESKQDESGMPNNRFLAERTGGTYSTLKVQPAELEDSGVYFCASTRPRAFFGQGTRLTVV.

The rearrangement links TRBV19 to TRBJ2-1; 9 bases agree with TRBD2. V shed 3 bases, J shed 7 bases, and the junction held 4 bases outside the gene matches. The CDR3 totals 14 residues. Germline CDR1 is LNHDA and CDR2 is SQIVND (reference sequence). The CDR3 DNA reads as TGTGCCAGTAGTATGGGCGGGAGGGGTAATGAGCAGTTCTTC. Its protein product is CASSMGGRGNEQFF. Variable domain in full (rest from reference TRBV19 and TRBJ2-1): DGGITQSPKYLFRKEGQNVTLSCEQNLNHDAMYWYRQDPGQGLRLIYYSQIVNDFQKGDIAEGYSVSREKKESFPLTVTSAQKNPTAFYLCASSMGGRGNEQFFGPGTRLTVL.

V and J are TRBV15 and TRBJ1-1, with D unclear. CDR1 and CDR2 (germline): LNHNV, YYDKDF (reference sequence). The CDR3 covers 13 residues. V shed 0 bases and J shed 5 bases, with 7 bases lying between them. CDR3 sequence (DNA): TGTGCCACCAGCAGAGATAGGTGGACTGAAGCTTTCTTT. Its protein is CATSRDRWTEAFF. The whole variable domain, remainder taken from reference TRBV15 and TRBJ1-1, is DAMVIQNPRYQVTQFGKPVTLSCSQTLNHNVMYWYQQKSSQAPKLLFHYYDKDFNNEADTPDNFQSRRPNTSFCFLDIRSPGLGDTAMYLCATSRDRWTEAFFGQGTRLTVV.